The 8 T cell receptor beta chains listed next were all sequenced from one sample in a study of CD8+ T cells in alopecia areata. Treatment given: oral pan-JAK inhibitor, 5-10 mg twice daily. Isolated RNA was reverse transcribed into cDNA used as the sequencing template. Assay used: immunoSEQ multiplex PCR; TCRdb lists only in-frame clones, some missing. The repertoire holds 200,000 to 250,000 clones, with more than 30% as singletons. Sequenced material: CD4+ T cells sorted from blood, taken between weeks 30 and 35, from a patient treated with tofacitinib. All receptors derive from a human donor with alopecia areata.

V gene TRBV5-4 combines with J gene TRBJ2-7; 9 nucleotides align to TRBD1. V dropped 1 base and J dropped 7; count of bases not matched to a gene: 6. This CDR3 has 14 residues. Germline CDR1 is SGHNT and CDR2 is YYREEE (reference sequence). The CDR3 DNA follows: TGTGCCAGCAGCTTGAAACAGGGGGCAAGGGAGCAGTACTTC. Encoded protein: CASSLKQGAREQYF. Drawing the rest from reference TRBV5-4 and TRBJ2-7, the complete variable domain is ETGVTQSPTHLIKTRGQQVTLRCSSQSGHNTVSWYQQALGQGPQFIFQYYREEENGRGNFPPRFSGLQFPNYSSELNVNALELDDSALYLCASSLKQGAREQYFGPGTRLTVT.

This rearrangement joins TRBV18 to TRBJ1-1; D is uncertain. Trimming pared 3 bases from V and 1 base from J, leaving 6 bases between. Germline values: CDR1 KGHSH, CDR2 LQKENI. The CDR3 runs 13 residues. The CDR3, as DNA: TGTGCCAGCTCACCGAGAACGAACACTGAAGCTTTCTTT. It specifies CASSPRTNTEAFF.

The CDR3 loop is CASSSGGPGTEAFF. Here the CDR3 DNA reads TGCGCCAGCAGCTCAGGGGGCCCGGGCACTGAAGCTTTCTTT. The V gene is TRBV5-1, the J gene TRBJ1-1, with 8 nucleotides matching TRBD1. Germline CDR1 and CDR2: SGHRS and YFSETQ. The CDR3 runs to 14 residues. V was pared by 3 bases and J by 4 bases, with 5 bases of the junction left unmatched.

This clone appeared a few times. The J gene is TRBJ1-2, the V gene TRBV7-9; 7 positions agree with TRBD1. CDR1 SEHNR and CDR2 FQNEAQ come from the germline V gene (reference sequence). Losses at the gene ends were 8 bases for V and 6 bases for J; bases not matched to a gene: 9. CDR3 size: 13 residues. The chain's CDR3 is CASHLSQGHGYTF. In DNA form, the CDR3 reads TGTGCCAGCCACCTTTCACAGGGGCATGGCTACACCTTC.

Only a few counts were recorded for this clone. This chain joins TRBV4-1 and TRBJ2-7; D possibly corresponds to TRBD1 (5 bases). V was shortened by 2 bases and J by 5 bases, with 13 bases between the two germline ends. The CDR3 is made up of 14 amino acids. Germline V gives CDR1 MGHRA, CDR2 YSYEKL. This chain's CDR3 is CASSQPFKGNEQYF. CDR3 nucleotide sequence: TGCGCCAGCAGCCAACCCTTCAAGGGGAACGAGCAGTACTTC.

The rearrangement joins TRBV9 to TRBJ1-6, with D hard to call. Trimming shortened V by 4 bases and J by 0 bases, and 5 bases separated the two germline ends. CDR3 length: 14 residues. CDR1 and CDR2 from the germline V gene are SGDLS and YYNGEE. This CDR3 is CASSPSSYNSPLHF. In DNA form, the CDR3 reads TGTGCCAGCAGCCCTAGCTCCTATAATTCACCCCTCCACTTT.

In its sample, this clone was seen a few times. The chain couples TRBV29-1 to TRBJ2-1; no reliable D call. Germline lookup yields CDR1 SQVTM and CDR2 ANQGSEA. The V and J ends lost 2 bases and 7 bases respectively, with 6 bases between them. The CDR3 sequence is 11 residues long. The CDR3 DNA reads TGCAGCGTTGAACTCGTGAATGAGCAGTTCTTC. This codes for CSVELVNEQFF.

The chain couples TRBV6-1 to TRBJ2-3; 7 positions match TRBD1. Germline V CDR1 and CDR2: MNHNS, SASEGT. The CDR3 consists of 16 residues. The V and J ends lost 1 base and 2 bases, in that order; junction bases with no gene match: 6. Written as DNA, the CDR3 is TGTGCCAGCAGTGAAGTGATCAGGGGGAACACAGATACGCAGTATTTT. It codes for CASSEVIRGNTDTQYF.